Shown below are 27 T cell receptor beta chains from a single sample sequenced in a study of T cell repertoires in cytomegalovirus infection. For these receptors, no antigen is known. TCRdb analysed the reads with MiXCR anew, one entry per CDR3 protein. The repertoire includes some 940,000 distinct CDR3 sequences, approximately 30% of them detected once, and around an eighth sits in the top ten. Sequenced material: cultured CD8+ T cells from PBMCs, taken from culture after CMV antigen stimulation. These receptors were obtained from a human donor in good health (CMV status not recorded). Some clones in this sample may be carry-over from other donors' samples.

The rearrangement links TRBV20-1 to TRBJ2-7; D possibly corresponds to TRBD2 (5 bases). The CDR3 extends over 13 amino acids. V gave up 2 bases and J gave up 0 bases, with 8 bases separating them. CDR1 DFQATT and CDR2 SNEGSKA come from the germline V gene (reference sequence). The CDR3 here is CSARRTDSYEQYV. In DNA, the CDR3 is TGCAGTGCTAGACGGACTGACTCCTACGAGCAGTACGTC.

The chain combines TRBV4-1 with TRBJ2-3; TRBD2 matches at 11 bases. Germline V gene sequence: CDR1 MGHRA, CDR2 YSYEKL. This CDR3 comprises 21 residues. The junction had 18 bases not matched to a gene; V was cut back by 4 bases and J by 0 bases. For the CDR3, the DNA is TGCGCCAGCAGCCGGCCCTTTAGCGGGGGGGTTCAAGGGCTAAGCACAGATACGCAGTATTTT. It yields the protein CASSRPFSGGVQGLSTDTQYF.

This clonotype has only one observation. The V call is TRBV6-1, the J call TRBJ2-2; TRBD1 agrees at 9 bases. The CDR3 is made up of 19 amino acids. Germline values: CDR1 MNHNS, CDR2 SASEGT. V lost 4 bases, J lost 6 bases, and 18 bases stayed unmatched. The CDR3 bases are TGTGCCAGCAGTGGAAAGAACGTCCGGGACAGGGTTTGGTCCGGGGAGCTGTTTTTT. Protein sequence: CASSGKNVRDRVWSGELFF.

V and J are TRBV2 and TRBJ2-3; 7 bases align to TRBD1. Germline-derived CDR1 and CDR2 are SNHLY and FYNNEI. The CDR3 sequence is 15 residues long. V was clipped by 4 bases and J by 0 bases; unmatched bases: 4. The CDR3 loop reads CASSVDRASTDTQYF. In DNA, the CDR3 is TGTGCCAGCAGTGTTGACAGGGCTAGCACAGATACGCAGTATTTT.

The CDR3 nucleotides read TGTGCCAGCAGTTTAATCGTTGTCAGAACAGGAAAAAACACTGAAGCTTTCTTT. Translated, it gives CASSLIVVRTGKNTEAFF. The V gene is TRBV28, the J gene TRBJ1-1; D is possibly TRBD1 (5 bases). Between the trimmed V and J ends, which lost 2 bases and 2 bases, there was a span of 21 bases. There are 18 residues in the CDR3. Germline V gene lookup returns CDR1 MDHEN and CDR2 SYDVKM.

This sequence joins TRBV20-1 and TRBJ1-2; D is unclear. This CDR3 contains 13 residues. Germline V CDR1 and CDR2: DFQATT, SNEGSKA (reference sequence). V lost 6 bases and J lost 5, with 16 bases in between. Written as DNA, the CDR3 is TGCAGTGCCCTGACCATCTCCGAGTATGGCTACACCTTC. Protein: CSALTISEYGYTF.

In its sample, this clonotype was seen a few times. This rearrangement joins TRBV12-3 or TRBV12-4 to TRBJ1-1; D is unclear. The length of the CDR3 is 18 residues. Trimming left V 6 bases short and J 10 bases short, with 33 bases between. The CDR3: CASSHFGYRRTAKWRAFF. In DNA, the CDR3 is TGTGCCAGCAGCCACTTCGGTTACAGAAGGACGGCAAAATGGAGAGCTTTCTTT.

This clonotype came up many times. V usage is TRBV12-5 and J usage is TRBJ2-7; maybe TRBD1 (5 bases). The V gene's germline CDR1 is LGHNT and CDR2 FRNRAP. The CDR3 has 14 amino acids. Trimming pared 4 bases from V and 2 bases from J, leaving 12 bases between. As DNA, the CDR3 is TGTGCTAGTGGTTCAACAGACAGCACCTACGAGCAGTACTTC. It codes for CASGSTDSTYEQYF.

This clonotype was detected a few times. V gene TRBV4-1 combines with J gene TRBJ2-7, with TRBD2 matching over 10 bases. This CDR3 comprises 14 residues. The germline V gene encodes CDR1 MGHRA and CDR2 YSYEKL. The junction had 0 bases not matched to a gene; V was cut back by 2 bases and J by 2 bases. The CDR3, as DNA: TGCGCCAGCAGCCAAAGCGGGGGGGCCTACGAGCAGTACTTC. Its protein is CASSQSGGAYEQYF.

The chain recombines TRBV19 with TRBJ1-5; TRBD1 might be the D (6 bases). Trimming took off 5 bases at V and 3 bases at J, with 14 bases between the two ends. The CDR3 has 15 residues. CDR1 is LNHDA and CDR2 is SQIVND in the germline V gene (reference sequence). CDR3 region: CASSSVQGFNQPQHF. The CDR3 nucleotides are TGTGCCAGTAGTTCGGTACAGGGATTCAATCAGCCCCAGCATTTT.

This clonotype was seen repeatedly, ten times or more. CDR3 bases: TGTGCCAGCAGCAAACAGGGGGCGCCTGGGAATGAGCAGTTCTTC. Its translation: CASSKQGAPGNEQFF. The rearrangement joins TRBV7-9 to TRBJ2-1; 9 bases align to TRBD1. This CDR3 has 15 amino acids. Germline V gene data show CDR1 as SEHNR and CDR2 as FQNEAQ (reference sequence). Trimming removed 5 bases from V and 7 bases from J; junction bases left unmatched: 9.

The chain couples TRBV20-1 to TRBJ1-2; 7 positions agree with TRBD1. Germline CDR1 and CDR2: DFQATT and SNEGSKA (reference sequence). The V segment lost 3 bases and the J segment 7 bases; nucleotides outside the gene matches: 8. This CDR3 region has 13 residues. In nucleotides, the CDR3 is TGCAGTGCTAGGGGAGGGGGCGGTTCTGGCTACACCTTC. This sequence encodes CSARGGGGSGYTF.

This chain joins TRBV12-3 or TRBV12-4 and TRBJ1-2; TRBD1 matches 7 bases. The CDR3 totals 13 residues. V lost 7 bases to trimming and J lost 4 bases; unmatched junction nucleotides: 6. The CDR3 nucleotides read TGTGCCAGCACCGTGGGACAGTTCTATGGCTACACCTTC. This encodes CASTVGQFYGYTF.

The chain has TRBV6-6 and TRBJ2-1; the D gene could be TRBD1 or TRBD2 (6 bases each). Trimming shortened V by 11 bases and J by 5 bases, and 13 bases separated the two germline ends. Germline V gene data show CDR1 as MNHNY and CDR2 as SVGAGI (reference sequence). The CDR3 length is 12 residues. CDR3 coding DNA: TGTGCCGGGGGGACATTTAACAATGAGCAGTTCTTC. Amino acid sequence: CAGGTFNNEQFF.

The chain recombines TRBV6-6 with TRBJ2-7; unclear D gene. V lost 6 bases, J lost 6 bases, and 12 bases lay in between. The CDR3 is made up of 12 amino acids. The V gene's germline CDR1 is MNHNY and CDR2 SVGAGI (reference sequence). The CDR3 spells CASSHRTVEQYF. The CDR3 DNA follows: TGTGCCAGCAGCCATCGCACGGTCGAGCAGTACTTC.

This clonotype was seen a handful of times. The chain joins TRBV7-6 to TRBJ1-1; no definite D call. The germline gives CDR1 SGHVS, CDR2 FNYEAQ. This CDR3 has 16 amino acids. V was pared by 3 bases and J by 3 bases, with 17 bases between. This CDR3 reads CASSFVARVGDTEAFF. The CDR3 DNA reads as TGTGCCAGCAGCTTTGTCGCACGGGTGGGAGACACTGAAGCTTTCTTT. Supplemented by reference TRBV7-6 and TRBJ1-1, the full variable domain reads GAGVSQSPRYKVTKRGQDVALRCDPISGHVSLYWYRQALGQGPEFLTYFNYEAQQDKSGLPNDRFSAERPEGSISTLTIQRTEQRDSAMYRCASSFVARVGDTEAFFGQGTRLTVV.

This clonotype appeared many times. This chain uses TRBV20-1 with TRBJ2-7; TRBD1 matches at 9 bases. The CDR3 is made up of 14 amino acids. V lost 6 bases, J lost 1 base, and 7 bases stayed unmatched. Germline CDR1 DFQATT, CDR2 SNEGSKA (reference sequence). This CDR3 reads CSALDRGDSYEQYV. CDR3 sequence (DNA): TGCAGTGCGTTGGACAGGGGAGATTCCTACGAGCAGTACGTC.

The gene calls are TRBV9 and TRBJ1-2; D is possibly TRBD1 (5 bases). CDR3 length: 14 amino acids. Germline loops: CDR1 SGDLS, CDR2 YYNGEE. Trimming removed 0 bases from V and 3 bases from J, with 9 bases in between. CDR3 nucleotide sequence: TGTGCCAGCAGCGTAGCTGGGACGGACTATGGCTACACCTTC. Amino acids: CASSVAGTDYGYTF.

V and J are TRBV12-3 or TRBV12-4 and TRBJ2-3; 10 nucleotides match TRBD2. The CDR3 covers 15 residues. J gave up 2 bases and V 6 bases, and 5 bases lay outside the gene matches. The CDR3 DNA reads as TGTGCCAGCAGCATCACTAGCGGGGTCACAGATACGCAGTATTTT. This translates into CASSITSGVTDTQYF.

The table lists this clonotype with a count of one. This sequence joins TRBV4-1 and TRBJ1-1; no clear D. Per the germline V gene, CDR1 is MGHRA and CDR2 is YSYEKL. V was trimmed by 4 bases and J by 10 bases, leaving 13 bases between them. The CDR3 contains 12 residues. CDR3 nucleotide sequence: TGCGCCAGCAGCCCTACGGGCAGACGAGCTTTCTTT. Translated: CASSPTGRRAFF.

The chain joins TRBV12-3 or TRBV12-4 to TRBJ2-2; D assignment may be TRBD1 or TRBD2 (5 bases each). V lost 3 bases and J lost 8, with 13 bases in between. The CDR3 consists of 14 residues. CDR3 protein: CASSFRGPKGELFF. CDR3 DNA sequence: TGTGCCAGCAGTTTTAGGGGACCTAAGGGGGAGCTGTTTTTT.

A few counts support this clonotype. The chain combines TRBV6-1 with TRBJ2-5, with a tentative D call TRBD2 (6 bases). Germline loops: CDR1 MNHNS, CDR2 SASEGT. V gave up 5 bases and J gave up 4 bases, with 23 bases separating them. The CDR3 totals 17 residues. CDR3 coding DNA: TGTGCCAGCAGTAACACCCCGGCGGGGTTTGAGGGAGAGACCCAGTACTTC. This gives the protein CASSNTPAGFEGETQYF.

CDR3 bases: TGCGCCAGCAGCTCGGACGGAACAGGGGGCTACACCTTC. Its protein is CASSSDGTGGYTF. This sequence joins TRBV5-1 and TRBJ1-2; perhaps TRBD1 as D (6 bases). In germline, CDR1 is SGHRS, CDR2 YFSETQ. The CDR3 spans 13 residues. V lost 3 bases to trimming and J lost 8 bases, with 14 bases between them.

This clonotype appeared many times. V and J are TRBV12-3 or TRBV12-4 and TRBJ2-7, with D uncertain. The CDR3 is 12 residues long. The V end lost 8 bases, the J end lost 4 bases, and 12 bases lay between the germline ends. The CDR3 sequence is CASGNSRYEQYF. CDR3 coding DNA: TGTGCCAGCGGCAACTCTAGATACGAGCAGTACTTC.

This rearrangement joins TRBV12-5 to TRBJ1-2; 7 bases fit TRBD1. Germline CDR1 and CDR2: LGHNT and FRNRAP. Germline trimming cut 8 bases from V and 4 bases from J; bases unmatched to any gene: 7. The CDR3 extends over 13 amino acids. The CDR3 spells CASRPRDSYGYTF. Here the CDR3 DNA reads TGTGCTAGTAGACCCCGGGACAGCTATGGCTACACCTTC.

V gene TRBV27 combines with J gene TRBJ1-2; the D gene is possibly TRBD1 (5 bases). Germline V lookup: CDR1 MNHEY, CDR2 SMNVEV (reference sequence). This CDR3 is 15 amino acids long. The V gene lost 4 bases and the J gene lost 6 bases, with 18 bases spanning the gap. The CDR3 region is CASSSTGAGVNGYTF. The CDR3 DNA reads TGTGCCAGCAGTTCCACAGGCGCGGGGGTAAATGGCTACACCTTC.

The rearrangement uses TRBV12-3 or TRBV12-4 and TRBJ2-2; 7 bases are a match to TRBD1. V was pared by 3 bases and J by 6 bases, with 4 bases of the junction left unmatched. The CDR3 sequence is 14 residues long. The CDR3 nucleotides read TGTGCCAGCAGTTTTCGACAGGGACCCGGGGAGCTGTTTTTT. Encoded protein: CASSFRQGPGELFF.